This T cell receptor (beta chain) was sequenced in a study of T cell responses to AZD1222 COVID-19 vaccine. Study observations and caveats: Reportedly, nearly half of unique spike TCRs recognized epitopes outside B.1.351/B.1.1.7 mutations. Spike as a whole was targeted by vaccine-associated CD4 TCRs, dominant at 160-218 and 743-854. At study baseline, merely several AZD1222 recipients were seropositive. Donors skewed white British and female; clonal diversity was possibly underestimated.

The data were produced by immunoSEQ multiplex PCR, yet TCRdb's version contains in-frame clones alone and is incomplete. The sample yields more than 150,000 clones, around 86% seen once. This clone has only a few counts. What it binds is unknown. The source material was peripheral blood, sampled on day 0 of MenACWY control vaccination. The TCR sequence derives from an adult in good health.

CDR3 amino acids: CASSPDPETQYF. CDR3 bases: TGTGCCAGCAGTCCCGATCCGGAGACCCAGTACTTC. The chain uses TRBV27 and TRBJ2-5, with D unresolved. V was cut by 5 bases and J by 5 bases, with 9 bases left in between. This CDR3 is built from 12 residues. Looked up from germline, CDR1 is MNHEY and CDR2 is SMNVEV (reference sequence).